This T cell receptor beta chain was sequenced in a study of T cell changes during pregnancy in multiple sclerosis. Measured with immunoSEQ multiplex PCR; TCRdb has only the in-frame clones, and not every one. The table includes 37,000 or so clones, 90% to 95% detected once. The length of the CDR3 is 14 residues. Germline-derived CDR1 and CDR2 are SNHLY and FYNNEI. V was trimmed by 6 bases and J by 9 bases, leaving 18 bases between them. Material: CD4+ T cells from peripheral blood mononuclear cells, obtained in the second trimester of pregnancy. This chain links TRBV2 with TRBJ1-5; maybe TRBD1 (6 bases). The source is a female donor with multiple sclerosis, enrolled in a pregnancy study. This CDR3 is CASRNTGQGPPQHF. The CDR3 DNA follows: TGTGCCAGCAGGAACACCGGCCAGGGGCCGCCCCAGCATTTT. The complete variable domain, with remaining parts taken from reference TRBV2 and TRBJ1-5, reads EPEVTQTPSHQVTQMGQEVILRCVPISNHLYFYWYRQILGQKVEFLVSFYNNEISEKSEIFDDQFSVERPDGSNFTLKIRSTKLEDSAMYFCASRNTGQGPPQHFGDGTRLSIL.